The source of this T cell receptor (beta chain) is a study of blood T cell repertoires in COVID-19 (dated by TCRdb to 2020 to 2021). Regarding the research as a whole: Samples covering the acute and convalescent phases of COVID-19 were provided by collaborators in the United States, Italy and Spain. A de-identified subject ID, COVID-19 status, age in years and sex were almost always included in the sample metadata. Where HLA class I and class II types were available, the types were taken from metadata supplied by the sample provider, not from assay-based typing. The repertoires were released in a freely available public database meant as a resource for research on the immune response to SARS-CoV-2. The prospective study material was composed of cDNA or gDNA derived from T cells, B-cell-depleted T cells, or PBMCs. The samples were drawn from two sources: the first 160 participants of the ongoing ImmuneRACE study, and fewer than 1,500 subjects contributed by 6 global collaborators. Subjects who had been exposed to COVID-19, were actively infected with it, or had recovered from it provided the deeply sampled blood TCRbeta repertoires that made up the dataset. Study-level results and caveats: How much clinical and demographic metadata was included differed by source and by participant, and the metadata was provided uncurated.

One collaborating source in Seattle enrolled patients during active infection and followed them longitudinally through the course of disease. Whole blood was collected in K2EDTA tubes by collaborating institutions according to the institutions' own protocols. For TCRbeta analysis, collaborators shipped samples as frozen whole blood, isolated PBMCs, or DNA extracted from either of those sample types. The immunoSEQ Assay, a bias-controlled multiplex PCR, was used to amplify TCRbeta CDR3 regions from genomic DNA. As for the authors' bioinformatics: Within the assay, amplification of reference gene primers was used to estimate how many nucleated cells each sample contained. To quantify the absolute abundance of each unique TCRbeta CDR3 rearrangement, sequence reads were collapsed and filtered. For each sample, productive Simpson clonality was calculated as the square root of Simpson's diversity index across productive rearrangements. TCRdb retrieved this table from immuneACCESS and kept in-frame rearrangements only. Not all clones are present; in checked studies, unresolved V genes account for under half, and no reason is known for the remainder. V and J calls and clone size follow that table, whereas D and trimming were derived from the DNA. Within this sample are about 180,000 clones, with roughly four fifths of them counted one time only. The ten largest clones add up to approximately 8% of the sample.

The CDR3, from cysteine to phenylalanine, totals 15 residues. The entry retains the CDR3 DNA only, 45 bases that are in frame from base 1. Sequences KGHSH (CDR1) and LQKENI (CDR2) are obtained from the germline V gene. Cut back by 2 bases and 0 bases, the V and J ends lie 10 bases apart. This clone was counted a few times. Its antigen has not been determined. Per-base qualities were not stored, and no clone one base away is much larger. The TCR comes from a woman between 70 and 85 years old with COVID-19, enrolled during active disease. Sequenced input: peripheral blood. This sequence uses TRBV18 and TRBJ1-2, with TRBD1 as a weak D call on 5 bases. The CDR3 protein: CASSPTSGTNYGYTF. In nucleotides, the sequence is TGTGCCAGCTCACCAACTTCAGGGACTAACTATGGCTACACCTTC.